This T cell receptor beta chain originates from a study of radiotherapy plus CTLA-4 blockade in lung cancer. Across the whole study: Disease control was achieved by over 25% of patients, and objective responses by over 15%. General observations from the study: TCR clones from tumors expanded in blood after radiotherapy plus ipilimumab. Response was reportedly best predicted by early blood T cell clone dynamics, with interferon-beta.

A note on this clone: Antigen: not known.

Sequencing used immunoSEQ multiplex PCR; TCRdb keeps in-frame clones, though not all of them. The table shows 70,000 to 85,000 clones, with approximately 73% occurring only once. Between the trimmed V and J ends, which lost 6 bases and 1 base, there was a span of 13 bases. Germline V CDR1 and CDR2: MRHNA, SNTAGT. CDR3 size: 15 residues. This clonotype was sampled from a human donor with non-small cell lung cancer whose response to radiotherapy plus ipilimumab could not be evaluated. This specimen was peripheral blood, taken from a patient treated with radiotherapy plus ipilimumab. The rearrangement joins TRBV6-4 to TRBJ2-1; D remains ambiguous. CDR3 DNA sequence: TGTGCCAGCAGGCCATCCCGGGTTTCCTACAATGAGCAGTTCTTC. It codes for CASRPSRVSYNEQFF.